A single sample gave rise to the 28 T cell receptor beta chains below, sequenced in a study of cytomegalovirus exposure and HLA in healthy donors. The study ran its PCR with 60 Vbeta and 13 Jbeta primers. Assay used: immunoSEQ multiplex PCR; TCRdb lists only in-frame clones, some missing. Here the sample spans about 210,000 clones, 75% to 80% being singletons. What was sequenced was PBMCs. These receptors all come from a male donor in good health and CMV-seronegative.

This clone was counted between two and nine times. The chain carries TRBV18 and TRBJ1-1; TRBD1 aligns across 7 bases. The trim removed 2 bases at V and 0 bases at J, leaving 6 bases unmatched. The length of the CDR3 is 16 residues. CDR1 is KGHSH and CDR2 is LQKENI in the germline V gene. Here the CDR3 reads CASSPSGTAMNTEAFF. The CDR3 DNA follows: TGTGCCAGCTCACCATCCGGGACAGCCATGAACACTGAAGCTTTCTTT. Filled out from reference TRBV18 and TRBJ1-1, the complete variable domain reads NAGVMQNPRHLVRRRGQEARLRCSPMKGHSHVYWYRQLPEEGLKFMVYLQKENIIDESGMPKERFSAEFPKEGPSILRIQQVVRGDSAAYFCASSPSGTAMNTEAFFGQGTRLTVV.

CDR3 amino acids: CASSSQRGANQPQHF. CDR3 nucleotide sequence: TGTGCCAGTAGTAGCCAGCGTGGGGCCAATCAGCCCCAGCATTTT. V and J are TRBV19 and TRBJ1-5; D possibly corresponds to TRBD1 (5 bases). The CDR3 covers 15 residues. Germline V lookup: CDR1 LNHDA, CDR2 SQIVND (reference sequence). Deletions cut 4 bases from V and 3 bases from J, with 13 bases between.

The rearrangement uses TRBV7-8 and TRBJ2-3; 7 nucleotides agree with TRBD1. The germline V gene has CDR1 SGHVS and CDR2 FQNEAQ. The V gene end was trimmed by 4 bases and the J gene end by 13 bases; junction bases not matched to a gene: 8. CDR3 size: 12 residues. The CDR3 sequence: CASSSSGTEKYF. Written as DNA, the CDR3 is TGTGCCAGCAGCTCTTCCGGGACAGAGAAGTATTTT.

The chain carries TRBV18 and TRBJ2-7; 11 nucleotides agree with TRBD2. V lost 6 bases to trimming and J lost 0 bases; unmatched junction nucleotides: 4. Germline V gives CDR1 KGHSH, CDR2 LQKENI. The CDR3 is made up of 15 amino acids. The CDR3 DNA is TGTGCCAGCTCGTTGACTAGCGGGAACTCCTACGAGCAGTACTTC. It yields the protein CASSLTSGNSYEQYF.

The V gene is TRBV7-9, the J gene TRBJ1-4; D ambiguous. The CDR3 contains 11 residues. The V gene's germline CDR1 is SEHNR and CDR2 FQNEAQ (reference sequence). V dropped 5 bases and J dropped 4 bases, with 2 bases sitting between them. CDR3 in amino acids: CASSLNEKLFF. CDR3 DNA sequence: TGTGCCAGCAGCCTTAATGAAAAACTGTTTTTT.

This chain connects TRBV29-1 to TRBJ2-1, with TRBD1 as a possible D gene (6 bases). This CDR3 has 11 amino acids. V was trimmed by 7 bases and J by 10 bases, leaving 14 bases between them. Germline CDR1 and CDR2: SQVTM and ANQGSEA. In DNA, the CDR3 is TGCAGCGCCCACAACAGGGACGAGCAGTTCTTC. The encoded protein is CSAHNRDEQFF.

The chain combines TRBV7-2 with TRBJ2-5; maybe TRBD1 (6 bases). The length of the CDR3 is 14 residues. The germline gives CDR1 SGHTA, CDR2 FQGNSA. V lost 5 bases to trimming and J lost 1 base, with 11 bases between them. As DNA, the CDR3 is TGTGCCAGCAGCCCAGGACAGCCCCAAGAGACCCAGTACTTC. Translation: CASSPGQPQETQYF.

The chain is built from TRBV5-4 and TRBJ2-1, with 8 bases lining up with TRBD2. The CDR3 totals 17 residues. Germline loops: CDR1 SGHNT, CDR2 YYREEE (reference sequence). J lost 3 bases, V lost 4 bases, and 12 bases had no gene match. The CDR3 bases are TGTGCCAGCAGCCCGGGGGGGGGAGGGCCTATCTACAATGAGCAGTTCTTC. It translates to CASSPGGGGPIYNEQFF.

This sequence joins TRBV28 and TRBJ1-1, with a tentative D call TRBD1 (6 bases). The V end was cut by 2 bases, the J end by 6 bases, with 7 bases between. The CDR3 contains 12 residues. Germline lookup yields CDR1 MDHEN and CDR2 SYDVKM. CDR3 in amino acids: CASSLEGAEAFF. The CDR3 DNA is TGTGCCAGCAGTTTAGAGGGGGCTGAAGCTTTCTTT. Full variable domain (missing parts from reference TRBV28 and TRBJ1-1): DVKVTQSSRYLVKRTGEKVFLECVQDMDHENMFWYRQDPGLGLRLIYFSYDVKMKEKGDIPEGYSVSREKKERFSLILESASTNQTSMYLCASSLEGAEAFFGQGTRLTVV.

The table lists this clone with a few counts. This chain links TRBV5-1 with TRBJ1-5, with D unclear. There are 13 residues in the CDR3. V dropped 2 bases and J dropped 5 bases, with 8 bases sitting between them. Germline V gene lookup returns CDR1 SGHRS and CDR2 YFSETQ. DNA for the CDR3: TGCGCCAGCAGCTTCATCGGAGATCAGCCCCAGCATTTT. Protein: CASSFIGDQPQHF.

The V and J genes are TRBV7-9 and TRBJ2-5; D is uncertain. This CDR3 comprises 12 residues. CDR1 is SEHNR, CDR2 FQNEAQ, per germline (reference sequence). V was clipped by 5 bases and J by 3 bases, with 7 bases between them. The CDR3 DNA sequence: TGTGCCAGCAGCAGGCAGGAAGAGACCCAGTACTTC. Protein: CASSRQEETQYF.

J is TRBJ2-3 and V is TRBV7-2; 7 positions match TRBD1. Trimming cost V 5 bases and J 4 bases; bases outside gene matches: 6. The germline CDR1 and CDR2 sequences are SGHTA and FQGNSA. The CDR3 has 14 residues. For the CDR3, the DNA is TGTGCCAGCAGCATCGACAGGGTTGCAGATACGCAGTATTTT. Translating it yields CASSIDRVADTQYF.

The chain carries TRBV5-6 and TRBJ2-2; TRBD1 aligns across 10 bases. V was clipped by 7 bases and J by 5 bases; unmatched bases: 8. The CDR3 has 15 amino acids. Per the germline V gene, CDR1 is SGHDT and CDR2 is YYEEEE. For the CDR3, the DNA is TGTGCCAGCGGGAGGACAGGGGGGTTAACCGGGGAGCTGTTTTTT. Its translation: CASGRTGGLTGELFF.

The chain recombines TRBV27 with TRBJ2-3; TRBD2 might be the D (7 bases). Germline V gives CDR1 MNHEY, CDR2 SMNVEV (reference sequence). V dropped 6 bases and J dropped 8 bases, with 18 bases sitting between them. The CDR3 runs to 14 residues. CDR3 amino acids: CASSPGGGGGTQYF. The CDR3, as DNA: TGTGCCAGCAGCCCCGGAGGGGGAGGGGGTACGCAGTATTTT.

The chain links TRBV5-1 to TRBJ1-6; TRBD1 might be the D (6 bases). The CDR3 loop spans 14 amino acids. Germline loops: CDR1 SGHRS, CDR2 YFSETQ. V shed 4 bases and J shed 7 bases, with 12 bases lying between them. Here the CDR3 reads CASSEGGTNSPLHF. The CDR3 bases are TGCGCCAGCAGCGAGGGGGGGACGAATTCACCCCTCCACTTT.

The chain uses TRBV29-1 and TRBJ2-7, with D tentatively TRBD2 (6 bases). V was clipped by 5 bases and J by 4 bases, with 9 bases between them. This CDR3 region has 11 residues. The germline gives CDR1 SQVTM, CDR2 ANQGSEA. CDR3 sequence (DNA): TGCAGCGTTCTCGGGGGATACGAGCAGTACTTC. Protein: CSVLGGYEQYF.

The chain employs TRBV10-3 and TRBJ2-5; 11 bases match TRBD2. V lost 4 bases to trimming and J lost 2 bases; unmatched junction nucleotides: 6. The CDR3 loop spans 16 amino acids. Germline V gene lookup returns CDR1 ENHRY and CDR2 SYGVKD. CDR3 residues: CAISVGTSGGQETQYF. The DNA of the CDR3 is TGTGCCATCAGTGTCGGCACTAGCGGGGGTCAAGAGACCCAGTACTTC.

The table lists this clone with a count of one. This chain connects TRBV5-6 to TRBJ2-7; 9 bases line up with TRBD1. V lost 1 base and J lost 4; bases outside the gene matches: 9. The germline gives CDR1 SGHDT, CDR2 YYEEEE. The CDR3 is 16 amino acids. In DNA, the CDR3 is TGTGCCAGCAGCTTGATTGTTGGGACAGGGCCATACGAGCAGTACTTC. This sequence encodes CASSLIVGTGPYEQYF.

This chain joins TRBV2 and TRBJ2-7; D is possibly TRBD2 (5 bases). The V end lost 2 bases, the J end lost 2 bases, and 13 bases lay between the germline ends. The CDR3 spans 15 residues. CDR1 SNHLY and CDR2 FYNNEI come from the germline V gene. The CDR3, as DNA: TGTGCCAGCAGTGAAATGGTAGCGAGTGCCTACGAGCAGTACTTC. Residues: CASSEMVASAYEQYF.

The rearrangement joins TRBV7-8 to TRBJ1-1; a weak D match, TRBD1 (6 bases). Trimming took off 3 bases at V and 6 bases at J, with 11 bases between the two ends. This CDR3 has 13 amino acids. Germline CDR1 and CDR2: SGHVS and FQNEAQ. CDR3 sequence: CASSLAGGAEAFF. CDR3 nucleotide sequence: TGTGCCAGCAGCTTGGCGGGGGGCGCTGAAGCTTTCTTT.

This rearrangement joins TRBV19 to TRBJ1-1; perhaps TRBD1 as D (6 bases). V gave up 5 bases and J gave up 5 bases, with 21 bases separating them. The CDR3 runs 16 residues. The germline V gene encodes CDR1 LNHDA and CDR2 SQIVND (reference sequence). CDR3 coding DNA: TGTGCCAGTAGTCTCGGCGGGGGACACATACCTACTGAAGCTTTCTTT. Protein product: CASSLGGGHIPTEAFF.

This chain joins TRBV9 and TRBJ1-3, with D possibly being TRBD1 (5 bases). Looked up from germline, CDR1 is SGDLS and CDR2 is YYNGEE. Trimming took off 3 bases at V and 0 bases at J, with 7 bases between the two ends. The CDR3 is 14 residues long. CDR3 loop: CASSGTGSGNTIYF. CDR3 sequence (DNA): TGTGCCAGCAGCGGAACAGGCTCTGGAAACACCATATATTTT.

V and J are TRBV7-9 and TRBJ2-1, with 7 bases matching TRBD1. This CDR3 is 15 amino acids long. Unmatched junction bases numbered 4, after V lost 4 bases and J lost 1 base. Germline V gene sequence: CDR1 SEHNR, CDR2 FQNEAQ (reference sequence). The DNA for the CDR3 is TGTGCCAGCAGCTCAACGACAGGGTCCTACAATGAGCAGTTCTTC. Residues: CASSSTTGSYNEQFF.

V gene TRBV5-6 combines with J gene TRBJ1-2, with unresolved D. V was trimmed by 6 bases and J by 3 bases, leaving 15 bases between them. The CDR3 has 14 amino acids. From germline, CDR1 is SGHDT and CDR2 YYEEEE. This CDR3 is CASNSDHGYYGYTF. The CDR3 DNA reads as TGTGCCAGCAACAGTGACCATGGGTACTATGGCTACACCTTC.

The V gene is TRBV7-3, the J gene TRBJ1-1; 12 bases are a match to TRBD1. V gave up 1 base and J gave up 1 base; unmatched junction bases: 4. The CDR3 is made up of 17 amino acids. Germline V lookup: CDR1 SGHTA, CDR2 FQGTGA. CDR3 sequence reads: CASSLRGTGGPNTEAFF. The CDR3 DNA is TGTGCCAGCAGCTTAAGGGGGACAGGGGGCCCGAACACTGAAGCTTTCTTT.

The CDR3: CAIKGGDFNYGYTF. CDR3 DNA sequence: TGTGCCATCAAAGGGGGAGATTTTAACTATGGCTACACCTTC. The chain is built from TRBV19 and TRBJ1-2; a weak D match, TRBD1 (6 bases). This CDR3 has 14 amino acids. Germline-derived CDR1 and CDR2 are LNHDA and SQIVND (reference sequence). Trimming took off 10 bases at V and 1 base at J, with 16 bases between the two ends.

This chain uses TRBV6-5 with TRBJ2-7; 7 bases map to TRBD1. V shed 7 bases, J shed 3 bases, and the junction held 12 bases outside the gene matches. CDR1 MNHEY and CDR2 SVGAGI come from the germline V gene. The CDR3 runs to 15 residues. The CDR3: CASTQHGTDIYEQYF. DNA for the CDR3: TGTGCCAGCACCCAGCACGGGACAGACATCTACGAGCAGTACTTC.

The chain employs TRBV28 and TRBJ2-7; 10 nucleotides line up with TRBD1. J lost 4 bases, V lost 8 bases, and 17 bases had no gene match. This CDR3 comprises 17 residues. Germline V lookup: CDR1 MDHEN, CDR2 SYDVKM. The CDR3 DNA sequence: TGTGCCAGCCAAGGACAGGGGGGCGGCAACCGAGGTTACGAGCAGTACTTC. Translating it yields CASQGQGGGNRGYEQYF.